A single sample gave rise to the 28 T cell receptor beta chains below, sequenced in a study of blood T cell repertoires in COVID-19. Sequenced by immunoSEQ multiplex PCR; TCRdb stores in-frame clones only, minus some. Of 43,000 or so clones in the sample, roughly 82% were seen once. The sample consisted of peripheral blood. The receptors originated from an older woman with acute or convalescent COVID-19.

J is TRBJ2-7 and V is TRBV5-4, with D perhaps matching TRBD1 (6 bases). Trimming removed 0 bases from V and 5 bases from J, with 12 bases in between. CDR1 is SGHNT, CDR2 YYREEE, per germline (reference sequence). The CDR3 totals 14 residues. CDR3 bases: TGTGCCAGCAGCTTGGGGGGGCTGGGGAACGAGCAGTACTTC. Amino acids: CASSLGGLGNEQYF.

This rearrangement joins TRBV4-1 to TRBJ2-7; 11 bases are a match to TRBD1. This CDR3 is 14 amino acids long. Germline assignment: CDR1 MGHRA and CDR2 YSYEKL. J lost 7 bases, V lost 4 bases, and 6 bases had no gene match. The CDR3, as DNA: TGCGCCAGCAGCCGCGGACAGGGGGCGGAGGAGCAGTACTTC. Protein: CASSRGQGAEEQYF.

This sequence joins TRBV11-2 and TRBJ1-6, with D maybe TRBD1 (5 bases). CDR1 and CDR2 (germline): SGHAT, FQNNGV. This CDR3 is 15 amino acids long. Trimming cost V 2 bases and J 7 bases, with 12 bases left between them. The CDR3 spells CASSLPQGWNSPLHF. CDR3 coding DNA: TGTGCCAGCAGCTTACCCCAGGGCTGGAATTCACCCCTCCACTTT.

The V call is TRBV9, the J call TRBJ2-7; possible D gene TRBD2, 5 bases. Trimming pared 0 bases from V and 4 bases from J, leaving 11 bases between. The CDR3 runs to 14 residues. From germline, CDR1 is SGDLS and CDR2 YYNGEE. DNA of the CDR3: TGTGCCAGCAGCGTAGGAGGGCAGTCGTACGAGCAGTACTTC. Its translation is CASSVGGQSYEQYF.

The rearrangement links TRBV25-1 to TRBJ2-5; 10 positions agree with TRBD2. Looked up from germline, CDR1 is MGHDK and CDR2 is SYGVNS. The CDR3 totals 17 residues. Losses at the gene ends were 1 base for V and 5 bases for J; bases not matched to a gene: 10. The CDR3 is CASSEFDSGGLRETQYF. The CDR3, as DNA: TGTGCCAGCAGTGAATTTGATAGCGGGGGGCTCCGGGAGACCCAGTACTTC.

The gene calls are TRBV19 and TRBJ2-3; a weak D match, TRBD1 (6 bases). Per the germline V gene, CDR1 is LNHDA and CDR2 is SQIVND (reference sequence). The CDR3 contains 14 residues. The V end was cut by 9 bases, the J end by 0 bases, with 13 bases between. The CDR3 here is CASSHRVSTDTQYF. In DNA form, the CDR3 reads TGTGCCAGCTCCCACAGGGTTAGCACAGATACGCAGTATTTT. The full variable domain, in which reference TRBV19 and TRBJ2-3 provide the parts outside the CDR3, is DGGITQSPKYLFRKEGQNVTLSCEQNLNHDAMYWYRQDPGQGLRLIYYSQIVNDFQKGDIAEGYSVSREKKESFPLTVTSAQKNPTAFYLCASSHRVSTDTQYFGPGTRLTVL.

The J gene is TRBJ1-5, the V gene TRBV30; the match to TRBD1 covers 8 bases. The CDR3 is made up of 14 amino acids. V was clipped by 0 bases and J by 6 bases; unmatched bases: 4. The germline CDR1 and CDR2 sequences are GTSNPN and SVGIG (reference sequence). The CDR3 nucleotides read TGTGCCTGGAGTGTGCAGGGGGCGGCTCAGCCCCAGCATTTT. It codes for CAWSVQGAAQPQHF.

V and J are TRBV14 and TRBJ2-7, with 9 bases aligning to TRBD1. V dropped 2 bases and J dropped 2; count of bases not matched to a gene: 10. The CDR3 contains 17 residues. Germline V gives CDR1 SGHDN, CDR2 FVKESK. CDR3 DNA sequence: TGTGCCAGCAGCCAACGCATCCGACAGGGGGAAACCTACGAGCAGTACTTC. Translation: CASSQRIRQGETYEQYF.

V usage is TRBV4-1 and J usage is TRBJ2-2; 10 bases are shared with TRBD2. CDR1 is MGHRA and CDR2 is YSYEKL in the germline V gene. CDR3 length: 16 residues. Losses at the gene ends were 0 bases for V and 7 bases for J; bases not matched to a gene: 5. CDR3 sequence (DNA): TGCGCCAGCAGCCAAGAAGCGGGGGGGCCGATCGGGGAGCTGTTTTTT. It codes for CASSQEAGGPIGELFF.

The V gene is TRBV5-1, the J gene TRBJ1-2; TRBD1 aligns across 7 bases. The CDR3 extends over 12 amino acids. Germline V lookup: CDR1 SGHRS, CDR2 YFSETQ. The junction had 4 bases not matched to a gene; V was cut back by 3 bases and J by 8 bases. The CDR3 bases are TGCGCCAGCAGCTGGGACAGTCGAGGCTACACCTTC. This codes for CASSWDSRGYTF.

J is TRBJ2-7 and V is TRBV7-9, with 7 positions matching TRBD1. The junction had 5 bases not matched to a gene; V was cut back by 2 bases and J by 1 base. Germline CDR1 SEHNR, CDR2 FQNEAQ (reference sequence). This CDR3 is built from 15 residues. CDR3 loop: CASSLFVRGSYEQYF. The CDR3 coding sequence is TGTGCCAGCAGCTTATTCGTCAGGGGGTCCTACGAGCAGTACTTC.

This chain connects TRBV7-9 to TRBJ2-3, with 13 bases lining up with TRBD2. The CDR3 has 14 amino acids. Germline lookup yields CDR1 SEHNR and CDR2 FQNEAQ (reference sequence). V dropped 5 bases and J dropped 6; count of bases not matched to a gene: 2. This CDR3 is CASSQTSGGDTQYF. CDR3 sequence (DNA): TGTGCCAGCAGCCAGACTAGCGGGGGGGATACGCAGTATTTT.

The gene calls are TRBV7-2 and TRBJ1-1; D gene uncertain. The CDR3 sequence is 15 residues long. In germline, CDR1 is SGHTA, CDR2 FQGNSA. V was cut by 2 bases and J by 0 bases, with 10 bases left in between. The CDR3 region has the DNA TGTGCCAGCAGCTTACCAGGCTCGTTGAACACTGAAGCTTTCTTT. This codes for CASSLPGSLNTEAFF.

The chain has TRBV5-1 and TRBJ2-3; possibly TRBD2 for D (5 bases). Germline CDR1 SGHRS, CDR2 YFSETQ. Trimming stripped 0 bases from V and 0 bases from J, with 8 bases between. The length of the CDR3 is 15 residues. CDR3 sequence: CASSLGGLSTDTQYF. Here the CDR3 DNA reads TGCGCCAGCAGCTTGGGAGGGCTAAGCACAGATACGCAGTATTTT.

The chain employs TRBV6-6 and TRBJ1-4, with 7 bases that match TRBD1. From germline, CDR1 is MNHNY and CDR2 SVGAGI (reference sequence). Unmatched junction bases numbered 10, after V lost 2 bases and J lost 7 bases. The CDR3 covers 16 residues. CDR3 nucleotide sequence: TGTGCCAGCAGTTACGCACAACAGGGGTCGAGTGAAAAACTGTTTTTT. Protein product: CASSYAQQGSSEKLFF.

The V and J genes are TRBV5-6 and TRBJ2-1; 7 positions agree with TRBD1. V was clipped by 3 bases and J by 4 bases; unmatched bases: 7. The CDR3 loop spans 15 amino acids. The germline gives CDR1 SGHDT, CDR2 YYEEEE. This CDR3 reads CASSSGTARYNEQFF. CDR3 DNA sequence: TGTGCCAGCAGCTCTGGGACAGCGCGATACAATGAGCAGTTCTTC. Full variable domain (outside the CDR3, taken from reference TRBV5-6 and TRBJ2-1): DAGVTQSPTHLIKTRGQQVTLRCSPKSGHDTVSWYQQALGQGPQFIFQYYEEEERQRGNFPDRFSGHQFPNYSSELNVNALLLGDSALYLCASSSGTARYNEQFFGPGTRLTVL.

This clone has a handful of counts. The chain is built from TRBV6-4 and TRBJ2-1; 12 positions agree with TRBD2. Germline assignment: CDR1 MRHNA and CDR2 SNTAGT. V was clipped by 7 bases and J by 0 bases; unmatched bases: 10. The CDR3 sequence is 18 residues long. CDR3 protein: CASTNFLAGGSSYNEQFF. CDR3 DNA: TGTGCCAGCACTAACTTTCTAGCGGGGGGGAGCTCCTACAATGAGCAGTTCTTC.

The rearrangement links TRBV25-1 to TRBJ1-5; D is uncertain. V lost 3 bases and J 5 bases, leaving 5 bases between the germline ends. This CDR3 is built from 12 residues. CDR1 is MGHDK and CDR2 is SYGVNS in the germline V gene. CDR3: CASSDGDQPQHF. Here the CDR3 DNA reads TGTGCCAGCAGTGACGGAGATCAGCCCCAGCATTTT.

The CDR3 sequence: CATSGGPEAPYEQYF. The CDR3 coding sequence is TGTGCCACCAGTGGTGGGCCGGAAGCCCCCTACGAGCAGTACTTC. The genes are TRBV24-1 and TRBJ2-7; D uncertain. Trimming shortened V by 5 bases and J by 2 bases, and 15 bases separated the two germline ends. The V gene's germline CDR1 is KGHDR and CDR2 SFDVKD. The length of the CDR3 is 15 residues.

The chain combines TRBV9 with TRBJ1-2, with D hard to call. CDR1 and CDR2 from the germline V gene are SGDLS and YYNGEE. This CDR3 is 12 amino acids long. V was trimmed by 7 bases and J by 4 bases, leaving 11 bases between them. The CDR3 loop reads CASGGGGYGYTF. CDR3 in DNA: TGTGCCAGCGGTGGAGGAGGCTATGGCTACACCTTC. The full variable domain, with the rest looked up from reference TRBV9 and TRBJ1-2, is DSGVTQTPKHLITATGQRVTLRCSPRSGDLSVYWYQQSLDQGLQFLIQYYNGEERAKGNILERFSAQQFPDLHSELNLSSLELGDSALYFCASGGGGYGYTFGSGTRLTVV.

This clone was recorded only once. This chain uses TRBV6-5 with TRBJ2-5, with D possibly matching TRBD1 (5 bases). The CDR3 loop spans 12 amino acids. V gave up 4 bases and J gave up 5 bases, with 8 bases separating them. In germline, CDR1 is MNHEY, CDR2 SVGAGI. Here the CDR3 reads CASSSRVETQYF. CDR3 nucleotide sequence: TGTGCCAGCAGTTCCAGGGTGGAGACCCAGTACTTC.

A word on this clone: At one of its ends the junction is not consistent with the germline gene, which may arise from a read error. J is TRBJ1-2 and V is TRBV11-2; D possibly corresponds to TRBD1 (5 bases). The CDR3 extends over 11 amino acids. CDR1 is SGHAT, CDR2 FQNNGV, per germline. The CDR3 sequence is CATWGRAECHF. The DNA of the CDR3 is TGTGCAACTTGGGGCAGGGCAGAGTGTCACTTC.

This clone was observed a few times. The rearrangement uses TRBV5-6 and TRBJ1-3, with D possibly being TRBD1 (5 bases). The CDR3 contains 16 residues. Trimming left V 4 bases short and J 3 bases short, with 17 bases between. Per the germline V gene, CDR1 is SGHDT and CDR2 is YYEEEE. CDR3 in amino acids: CASSPPVVQGGNTIYF. As DNA, the CDR3 is TGTGCCAGCAGCCCTCCGGTCGTGCAGGGTGGAAACACCATATATTTT.

J is TRBJ2-7 and V is TRBV7-9; 10 bases are shared with TRBD1. This CDR3 comprises 16 residues. The germline V gene has CDR1 SEHNR and CDR2 FQNEAQ (reference sequence). V dropped 6 bases and J dropped 9; count of bases not matched to a gene: 17. The CDR3 bases are TGTGCCAGCAGTTCTTCTGAGACAGGGGGCTTGTTATCGCAGTACTTC. Encoded protein: CASSSSETGGLLSQYF.

The chain links TRBV10-3 to TRBJ2-6, with TRBD2 as a possible D gene (5 bases). This CDR3 has 15 amino acids. Looked up from germline, CDR1 is ENHRY and CDR2 is SYGVKD. V lost 3 bases, J lost 2 bases, and 8 bases lay in between. The CDR3 sequence is CAISELVTGANVLTF. The CDR3 DNA reads as TGTGCCATCAGTGAACTAGTGACTGGGGCCAACGTCCTGACTTTC.

The genes are TRBV4-2 and TRBJ1-1; 10 positions match TRBD1. The CDR3 runs 15 residues. Losses at the gene ends were 1 base for V and 2 bases for J; bases not matched to a gene: 1. Germline V gene lookup returns CDR1 LGHNA and CDR2 YNFKEQ. CDR3 DNA: TGTGCCAGCAGCCAAGGGACAGGGGGTAACACTGAAGCTTTCTTT. As protein: CASSQGTGGNTEAFF.

The CDR3 region is CASSDRGISPLHF. The CDR3 DNA is TGTGCCAGCAGTGACAGGGGGATCTCACCCCTCCACTTT. This chain joins TRBV2 and TRBJ1-6; 7 bases are shared with TRBD1. Germline CDR1 reads SNHLY; CDR2 reads FYNNEI. CDR3 length: 13 amino acids. The V gene end was trimmed by 3 bases and the J gene end by 10 bases; junction bases not matched to a gene: 3. Based on the CDR3 plus reference TRBV2 and TRBJ1-6, the full variable domain is EPEVTQTPSHQVTQMGQEVILRCVPISNHLYFYWYRQILGQKVEFLVSFYNNEISEKSEIFDDQFSVERPDGSNFTLKIRSTKLEDSAMYFCASSDRGISPLHFGNGTRLTVT.

The chain has TRBV9 and TRBJ1-2, with TRBD1 matching over 8 bases. The CDR3 contains 14 residues. V lost 2 bases and J lost 8; bases outside the gene matches: 8. CDR1 and CDR2 (germline): SGDLS, YYNGEE. The DNA for the CDR3 is TGTGCCAGCAGCGTCTCGACAGGGGCGGGGGGCTACACCTTC. Encoded protein: CASSVSTGAGGYTF. The full variable domain, its missing parts supplied by reference TRBV9 and TRBJ1-2, is DSGVTQTPKHLITATGQRVTLRCSPRSGDLSVYWYQQSLDQGLQFLIQYYNGEERAKGNILERFSAQQFPDLHSELNLSSLELGDSALYFCASSVSTGAGGYTFGSGTRLTVV.